The 31 T cell receptor beta chains presented below share a single source sample, sequenced in a study of T cell responses to AZD1222 COVID-19 vaccine. The assay was immunoSEQ multiplex PCR, and TCRdb's table has in-frame clones only and misses some. The data show some 150,000 clones, around 90% seen once. The material was peripheral blood, obtained 28 days after the second AZD1222 dose. The receptors derive from an adult who received the AZD1222 COVID-19 vaccine.

The chain couples TRBV30 to TRBJ1-2; possible D gene TRBD1, 5 bases. There are 14 residues in the CDR3. Trimming cost V 1 base and J 4 bases, with 13 bases left between them. CDR1 and CDR2 from the germline V gene are GTSNPN and SVGIG (reference sequence). CDR3 sequence: CAWSDQGVSYGYTF. The CDR3 DNA follows: TGTGCCTGGAGTGACCAAGGGGTGTCCTATGGCTACACCTTC.

This clone has only a few counts. The rearrangement joins TRBV5-1 to TRBJ2-1; tentative D call: TRBD2 (5 bases). CDR1 and CDR2 (germline): SGHRS, YFSETQ. V shed 2 bases and J shed 9 bases, with 15 bases lying between them. CDR3 length: 14 amino acids. The CDR3 spells CASSLEGDAGEQFF. The CDR3 bases are TGCGCCAGCAGCTTAGAGGGAGATGCGGGTGAGCAGTTCTTC.

V is TRBV29-1 and J is TRBJ2-7; 8 nucleotides match TRBD2. This CDR3 comprises 14 residues. With 5 bases clipped from V and 2 bases from J, the junction kept 8 bases outside the gene matches. Looked up from germline, CDR1 is SQVTM and CDR2 is ANQGSEA. The CDR3 reads CSVTSGSMAYEQYF. In DNA, the CDR3 is TGCAGCGTTACCAGCGGGAGTATGGCCTACGAGCAGTACTTC.

DNA for the CDR3: TGTGCCAGCAGTGAATATACGGGATTGAACACTGAAGCTTTCTTT. Translation gives CASSEYTGLNTEAFF. The chain links TRBV25-1 to TRBJ1-1; D gene ambiguous. Per the germline V gene, CDR1 is MGHDK and CDR2 is SYGVNS. Trimming took 0 bases from V and 0 from J, leaving 8 bases between them. The CDR3 sequence is 15 residues long.

The chain employs TRBV5-1 and TRBJ2-2; 8 positions match TRBD1. Trimming at V came to 4 bases and at J to 4 bases, leaving 6 bases not matched to a gene. The CDR3 has 15 residues. Germline V lookup: CDR1 SGHRS, CDR2 YFSETQ. The CDR3 sequence is CASSGRTGITGELFF. CDR3 nucleotides: TGCGCCAGCAGCGGAAGGACAGGGATCACCGGGGAGCTGTTTTTT.

J is TRBJ1-1 and V is TRBV18; a possible D gene is TRBD1 (5 bases). The length of the CDR3 is 14 residues. Germline values: CDR1 KGHSH, CDR2 LQKENI. Trimming took 6 bases from V and 1 from J, leaving 12 bases between them. CDR3 region: CASSQGPWNTEAFF. The CDR3 DNA reads as TGTGCCAGCTCGCAGGGACCTTGGAACACTGAAGCTTTCTTT. Based on the CDR3 plus reference TRBV18 and TRBJ1-1, the full variable domain is NAGVMQNPRHLVRRRGQEARLRCSPMKGHSHVYWYRQLPEEGLKFMVYLQKENIIDESGMPKERFSAEFPKEGPSILRIQQVVRGDSAAYFCASSQGPWNTEAFFGQGTRLTVV.

The chain couples TRBV10-1 to TRBJ1-1; tentatively, D is TRBD1 (6 bases). Trimming took 3 bases from V and 5 from J, leaving 10 bases between them. Germline assignment: CDR1 WNHNN and CDR2 SYGVQD (reference sequence). This CDR3 is 13 amino acids long. CDR3: CASSDLRGTEAFF. CDR3 DNA: TGCGCCAGCAGTGATTTGAGGGGGACTGAAGCTTTCTTT.

This chain joins TRBV18 and TRBJ1-2; TRBD1 aligns across 8 bases. With V trimmed by 2 bases and J by 2 bases, 4 bases remained unmatched. CDR1 and CDR2 from the germline V gene are KGHSH and LQKENI. The CDR3 sequence is 15 residues long. The CDR3 protein is CASSPGTGINYGYTF. The CDR3 nucleotides are TGTGCCAGCTCACCAGGGACAGGAATAAACTATGGCTACACCTTC. Full variable domain (remainder filled in from reference TRBV18 and TRBJ1-2): NAGVMQNPRHLVRRRGQEARLRCSPMKGHSHVYWYRQLPEEGLKFMVYLQKENIIDESGMPKERFSAEFPKEGPSILRIQQVVRGDSAAYFCASSPGTGINYGYTFGSGTRLTVV.

The V gene is TRBV2, the J gene TRBJ1-2, with a weak D call TRBD1 (5 bases). In germline, CDR1 is SNHLY, CDR2 FYNNEI. V was cut by 0 bases and J by 2 bases, with 13 bases left in between. There are 16 residues in the CDR3. The CDR3 is CASSEAGGESNYGYTF. CDR3 nucleotide sequence: TGTGCCAGCAGTGAAGCGGGGGGGGAAAGCAACTATGGCTACACCTTC.

Turning to this clone: Other DNA sequences in the sample encode the same CDR3. This rearrangement joins TRBV12-3 or TRBV12-4 to TRBJ1-1; D is possibly TRBD1 (5 bases). Trimming cost V 6 bases and J 4 bases, with 6 bases left between them. The CDR3 has 11 amino acids. CDR3 loop: CASSQGTEAFF. Written as DNA, the CDR3 is TGTGCCAGCAGCCAGGGCACTGAAGCTTTCTTT.

The chain joins TRBV4-1 to TRBJ1-2; no reliable D call. The V end lost 0 bases, the J end lost 0 bases, and 14 bases lay between the germline ends. Germline CDR1 is MGHRA and CDR2 is YSYEKL. The CDR3 sequence is 17 residues long. CDR3 region: CASSQDSRSFTNYGYTF. Written as DNA, the CDR3 is TGCGCCAGCAGCCAAGATTCCAGATCTTTCACTAACTATGGCTACACCTTC.

This clone has a single count. This chain joins TRBV7-7 and TRBJ2-1; 10 bases line up with TRBD2. The CDR3 has 15 amino acids. V lost 6 bases to trimming and J lost 4 bases; unmatched junction nucleotides: 6. CDR1 is SSHAT, CDR2 FNYEAQ, per germline (reference sequence). The CDR3 DNA sequence: TGTGCCAGCAGTCAGACTAGCGGGTTGTACAATGAGCAGTTCTTC. Translating it yields CASSQTSGLYNEQFF. Together with reference TRBV7-7 and TRBJ2-1, the CDR3 gives the full variable domain: GAGVSQSPRYKVTKRGQDVTLRCDPISSHATLYWYQQALGQGPEFLTYFNYEAQPDKSGLPSDRFSAERPEGSISTLTIQRTEQRDSAMYRCASSQTSGLYNEQFFGPGTRLTVL.

The chain combines TRBV6-2 or TRBV6-3 with TRBJ2-5; unclear D gene. The ends were cut back, 2 bases at V and 7 bases at J, with 11 bases in the middle. The CDR3 has 13 amino acids. Germline loops: CDR1 MNHEY, CDR2 SVGEGT. CDR3 sequence (DNA): TGTGCCAGCAGTTACCCCCCGCTGCCGACCCAGTACTTC. Encoded protein: CASSYPPLPTQYF.

The rearrangement links TRBV7-2 to TRBJ1-3; 9 bases are a match to TRBD1. CDR3 length equals 17 residues. The germline gives CDR1 SGHTA, CDR2 FQGNSA. V lost 6 bases, J lost 3 bases, and 12 bases stayed unmatched. CDR3 loop: CASRLFRDRVRGNTIYF. CDR3 coding DNA: TGTGCCAGCAGATTGTTCCGGGACAGGGTTCGTGGAAACACCATATATTTT.

The chain carries TRBV19 and TRBJ2-3; TRBD2 matches at 7 bases. V was pared by 2 bases and J by 0 bases, with 5 bases of the junction left unmatched. Per germline, CDR1 LNHDA and CDR2 SQIVND (reference sequence). CDR3 length equals 16 residues. CDR3 bases: TGTGCCAGTAGTATAACGGGACTACCGAGCACAGATACGCAGTATTTT. Residues: CASSITGLPSTDTQYF.

The chain carries TRBV15 and TRBJ2-5; no reliable D call. The CDR3 loop spans 12 amino acids. Germline-derived CDR1 and CDR2 are LNHNV and YYDKDF (reference sequence). Trimming took 5 bases from V and 5 from J, leaving 9 bases between them. For the CDR3, the DNA is TGTGCCACCAGCCCTGATGGGGAGACCCAGTACTTC. It encodes CATSPDGETQYF.

This clone was recorded once. The chain recombines TRBV7-2 with TRBJ1-1, with a weak D call TRBD1 (5 bases). Trimming took off 5 bases at V and 4 bases at J, with 14 bases between the two ends. Germline lookup yields CDR1 SGHTA and CDR2 FQGNSA. There are 14 residues in the CDR3. Written as DNA, the CDR3 is TGTGCCAGCAGCCCAATGCAGGGTGGCACTGAAGCTTTCTTT. The encoded protein is CASSPMQGGTEAFF.

J is TRBJ1-3 and V is TRBV5-1; TRBD1 might be the D (6 bases). The ends were cut back, 2 bases at V and 6 bases at J, with 12 bases in the middle. The germline CDR1 and CDR2 sequences are SGHRS and YFSETQ. The CDR3 contains 14 residues. As DNA, the CDR3 is TGCGCCAGCAGCTTCGGGGGCCTGGAAAACACCATATATTTT. Translated: CASSFGGLENTIYF.

V is TRBV19 and J is TRBJ2-2; the match to TRBD2 covers 12 bases. The CDR3 sequence is 16 residues long. Germline V gene lookup returns CDR1 LNHDA and CDR2 SQIVND (reference sequence). V was pared by 6 bases and J by 6 bases, with 8 bases of the junction left unmatched. The CDR3 DNA sequence: TGTGCCAGTAGGGGAAGGACTAGCGGGATGGCCGGGGAGCTGTTTTTT. Its protein product is CASRGRTSGMAGELFF.

This chain joins TRBV27 and TRBJ2-1, with D tentatively TRBD1 (5 bases). This CDR3 contains 15 residues. Trimming cost V 0 bases and J 6 bases, with 12 bases left between them. Looked up from germline, CDR1 is MNHEY and CDR2 is SMNVEV (reference sequence). The CDR3 spells CASSLSPGMGNEQFF. CDR3 DNA sequence: TGTGCCAGCAGTTTATCACCAGGGATGGGCAATGAGCAGTTCTTC.

This clone occurred once. V gene TRBV10-3 combines with J gene TRBJ1-1; D not certain. CDR3 length equals 14 residues. The ends were cut back, 6 bases at V and 4 bases at J, with 15 bases in the middle. Germline CDR1 ENHRY, CDR2 SYGVKD. The CDR3 DNA follows: TGTGCCATCAGACCGGACTTGGGCGGCACTGAAGCTTTCTTT. This encodes CAIRPDLGGTEAFF.

This clone has just a few counts. Here the CDR3 reads CASSPRDRSSGYTF. DNA for the CDR3: TGTGCCAGCAGTCCCCGGGACAGAAGTTCCGGCTACACCTTC. The chain couples TRBV11-2 to TRBJ1-2; the match to TRBD1 covers 7 bases. The CDR3 has 14 amino acids. Germline V gene sequence: CDR1 SGHAT, CDR2 FQNNGV. V dropped 6 bases and J dropped 8; count of bases not matched to a gene: 12.

The V gene is TRBV5-1, the J gene TRBJ2-5, with TRBD1 identical over 7 bases. With 3 bases clipped from V and 2 bases from J, the junction kept 7 bases outside the gene matches. CDR3 size: 15 residues. Germline V gene data show CDR1 as SGHRS and CDR2 as YFSETQ. The DNA of the CDR3 is TGCGCCAGCAGCTCCTGGGGACAGAAACAAGAGACCCAGTACTTC. This gives the protein CASSSWGQKQETQYF.

This clone was counted once. The V call is TRBV2, the J call TRBJ1-4, with a possible D match to TRBD1 (5 bases). The germline V and J ends were trimmed by 4 bases and 8 bases, with 11 bases remaining between them. Germline loops: CDR1 SNHLY, CDR2 FYNNEI. The CDR3 is 13 amino acids. For the CDR3, the DNA is TGTGCCAGCAGTGTATCGGGGCGAGAAAAACTGTTTTTT. Translated, it gives CASSVSGREKLFF. Drawing the rest from reference TRBV2 and TRBJ1-4, the complete variable domain is EPEVTQTPSHQVTQMGQEVILRCVPISNHLYFYWYRQILGQKVEFLVSFYNNEISEKSEIFDDQFSVERPDGSNFTLKIRSTKLEDSAMYFCASSVSGREKLFFGSGTQLSVL.

This clone has just one count. This chain joins TRBV7-9 and TRBJ2-5; 11 bases are a match to TRBD2. With V trimmed by 5 bases and J by 7 bases, 9 bases remained unmatched. CDR1 is SEHNR and CDR2 is FQNEAQ in the germline V gene (reference sequence). The length of the CDR3 is 15 residues. In nucleotides, the CDR3 is TGTGCCAGCAGCCAGTCGACTAGCGGGAAGGGGACCCAGTACTTC. Its protein product is CASSQSTSGKGTQYF.

The chain uses TRBV7-2 and TRBJ1-3; unclear D gene. Germline-derived CDR1 and CDR2 are SGHTA and FQGNSA. The CDR3 contains 12 residues. The V end was cut by 1 base, the J end by 9 bases, with 7 bases between. In nucleotides, the CDR3 is TGTGCCAGCAGCTTAGGCAGCGCCACCATATATTTT. As protein: CASSLGSATIYF.

This clone was observed a handful of times. CDR3 sequence: CASSLPGGLPHEQFF. CDR3 nucleotides: TGTGCCAGCAGTCTCCCGGGAGGCCTCCCTCATGAGCAGTTCTTC. This chain uses TRBV6-5 with TRBJ2-1; the match to TRBD2 covers 7 bases. V was clipped by 5 bases and J by 8 bases; unmatched bases: 12. The germline CDR1 and CDR2 sequences are MNHEY and SVGAGI. This CDR3 comprises 15 residues.

This rearrangement joins TRBV6-5 to TRBJ2-3, with 7 nucleotides matching TRBD2. The V segment lost 5 bases and the J segment 5 bases; nucleotides outside the gene matches: 10. This CDR3 region has 15 residues. The germline V gene encodes CDR1 MNHEY and CDR2 SVGAGI. The CDR3 region is CASSLAARSEDTQYF. DNA of the CDR3: TGTGCCAGCAGTCTAGCGGCCCGTAGTGAAGATACGCAGTATTTT.

The chain combines TRBV19 with TRBJ2-7, with 11 bases fitting TRBD2. The CDR3 loop spans 15 amino acids. Per germline, CDR1 LNHDA and CDR2 SQIVND (reference sequence). V trimming: 6 bases; J trimming: 2 bases; junction bases outside the gene matches: 6. The CDR3 loop is CASSKGLAETYEQYF. The CDR3 bases are TGTGCCAGTAGCAAGGGACTAGCGGAGACCTACGAGCAGTACTTC.

The chain combines TRBV11-2 with TRBJ2-5; the D gene is possibly TRBD2 (6 bases). The CDR3 length is 16 residues. The germline V and J ends were trimmed by 3 bases and 5 bases, with 19 bases remaining between them. Germline V gene sequence: CDR1 SGHAT, CDR2 FQNNGV. The CDR3 loop reads CASSFPIGSRRETQYF. The CDR3, as DNA: TGTGCCAGCAGCTTCCCGATCGGGAGTCGGCGGGAGACCCAGTACTTC.

The rearrangement joins TRBV25-1 to TRBJ2-3; no reliable D call. The CDR3 totals 14 residues. Trimming left V 3 bases short and J 0 bases short, with 7 bases between. The germline V gene encodes CDR1 MGHDK and CDR2 SYGVNS. In nucleotides, the CDR3 is TGTGCCAGCAGTGAGCATCAGAGCACAGATACGCAGTATTTT. Encoded protein: CASSEHQSTDTQYF.